A single sample gave rise to the 30 T cell receptor beta chains below, sequenced in a study of cytomegalovirus exposure and HLA in healthy donors. TCRdb's table, derived via immunoSEQ multiplex PCR, lists solely in-frame clones and lacks some. This sample yields roughly 70,000 clones, of which 96% are seen a single time; about 4.6% belongs to the top ten. The sequenced material came from PBMCs. Receptors originate from a woman younger than 35 in good health and CMV-seropositive.

J is TRBJ2-2 and V is TRBV30; D may be TRBD2 (5 bases). The CDR3 has 16 amino acids. Germline assignment: CDR1 GTSNPN and CDR2 SVGIG (reference sequence). Deletions cut 0 bases from V and 4 bases from J, with 15 bases between. In DNA, the CDR3 is TGTGCCTGGAGTGTCGCTGGAGGCCCTTTCACCGGGGAGCTGTTTTTT. Amino acid sequence: CAWSVAGGPFTGELFF.

This clone appeared once. The chain is built from TRBV6-5 and TRBJ2-3; D is undetermined. Trimming took 0 bases from V and 0 from J, leaving 10 bases between them. Germline CDR1 MNHEY, CDR2 SVGAGI. This CDR3 has 16 amino acids. The chain's CDR3 is CASSYSQTPSTDTQYF. In DNA, the CDR3 is TGTGCCAGCAGTTACTCACAGACACCAAGCACAGATACGCAGTATTTT.

The rearrangement uses TRBV28 and TRBJ2-7; D gene unclear. V dropped 3 bases and J dropped 6 bases, with 9 bases sitting between them. This CDR3 is built from 12 residues. Germline-derived CDR1 and CDR2 are MDHEN and SYDVKM. CDR3 loop: CASSFFPGEQYF. The CDR3 nucleotides read TGTGCCAGCAGTTTCTTTCCGGGCGAGCAGTACTTC. Full variable domain (outside the CDR3, taken from reference TRBV28 and TRBJ2-7): DVKVTQSSRYLVKRTGEKVFLECVQDMDHENMFWYRQDPGLGLRLIYFSYDVKMKEKGDIPEGYSVSREKKERFSLILESASTNQTSMYLCASSFFPGEQYFGPGTRLTVT.

This clone appeared a single time. The rearrangement links TRBV7-3 to TRBJ2-1; a weak D match, TRBD2 (6 bases). The CDR3 covers 13 residues. Trimming took off 3 bases at V and 6 bases at J, with 9 bases between the two ends. Germline-derived CDR1 and CDR2 are SGHTA and FQGTGA. The CDR3 nucleotides are TGTGCCAGCAGCTTGACTAGTTTCAATGAGCAGTTCTTC. It translates to CASSLTSFNEQFF.

V and J are TRBV19 and TRBJ2-2; D call uncertain. Per the germline V gene, CDR1 is LNHDA and CDR2 is SQIVND (reference sequence). With 3 bases removed from V and 7 bases from J, the gap between germline ends came to 9 bases. The CDR3 consists of 13 residues. The CDR3 loop reads CASSISWSGELFF. Written as DNA, the CDR3 is TGTGCCAGTAGTATTAGTTGGAGCGGGGAGCTGTTTTTT.

This chain links TRBV6-5 with TRBJ2-7, with 8 bases fitting TRBD2. Germline values: CDR1 MNHEY, CDR2 SVGAGI. After removal of 7 bases from V and 3 bases from J, the junction contained 5 bases not matched to a gene. This CDR3 comprises 13 residues. The CDR3 nucleotides read TGTGCCAGCAAGGCGGGAGGATACTACGAGCAGTACTTC. As protein: CASKAGGYYEQYF.

CDR3 in amino acids: CASSLGVGASNYEQYF. The CDR3 nucleotides are TGCGCCAGCAGCTTGGGGGTCGGAGCGTCTAACTACGAGCAGTACTTC. The rearrangement joins TRBV5-1 to TRBJ2-7; no clear D. The V gene lost 0 bases and the J gene lost 3 bases, with 16 bases spanning the gap. The CDR3 runs 16 residues. Germline V gene data show CDR1 as SGHRS and CDR2 as YFSETQ.

This chain uses TRBV5-6 with TRBJ2-5; D is perhaps TRBD1 (6 bases). The CDR3 spans 14 residues. V shed 0 bases and J shed 5 bases, with 11 bases lying between them. Germline assignment: CDR1 SGHDT and CDR2 YYEEEE. The CDR3 loop reads CASSLEGGWETQYF. The CDR3 DNA is TGTGCCAGCAGCTTGGAAGGGGGATGGGAGACCCAGTACTTC.

The V call is TRBV4-3, the J call TRBJ2-7; 8 bases agree with TRBD2. CDR3 length: 17 residues. V was pared by 0 bases and J by 4 bases, with 11 bases of the junction left unmatched. Germline values: CDR1 LGHNA, CDR2 YSLEER. The CDR3 here is CASSQDRPGLVNYEQYF. The DNA for the CDR3 is TGCGCCAGCAGCCAAGATCGGCCGGGACTAGTAAATTACGAGCAGTACTTC.

J is TRBJ2-7 and V is TRBV27; perhaps TRBD1 as D (6 bases). The V gene's germline CDR1 is MNHEY and CDR2 SMNVEV (reference sequence). This CDR3 has 15 residues. The V gene lost 5 bases and the J gene lost 2 bases, with 16 bases spanning the gap. CDR3: CASSAAGTYTYEQYF. The CDR3 nucleotides are TGTGCCAGCAGTGCGGCCGGGACATATACCTACGAGCAGTACTTC.

The gene calls are TRBV19 and TRBJ2-3; the match to TRBD1 covers 11 bases. This CDR3 comprises 17 residues. V trimming: 3 bases; J trimming: 0 bases; junction bases outside the gene matches: 5. The germline V gene has CDR1 LNHDA and CDR2 SQIVND (reference sequence). CDR3 coding DNA: TGTGCCAGTAGTATGGACAGGGGGCTTGGTAGCACAGATACGCAGTATTTT. It translates to CASSMDRGLGSTDTQYF. Full variable domain (missing parts from reference TRBV19 and TRBJ2-3): DGGITQSPKYLFRKEGQNVTLSCEQNLNHDAMYWYRQDPGQGLRLIYYSQIVNDFQKGDIAEGYSVSREKKESFPLTVTSAQKNPTAFYLCASSMDRGLGSTDTQYFGPGTRLTVL.

The V and J genes are TRBV14 and TRBJ2-1, with 8 bases matching TRBD2. CDR3 size: 15 residues. Trimming removed 4 bases from V and 4 bases from J; junction bases left unmatched: 6. Germline loops: CDR1 SGHDN, CDR2 FVKESK. CDR3 DNA sequence: TGTGCCAGCAGCCTACTCGGACTAGCTTACAATGAGCAGTTCTTC. Translated, it gives CASSLLGLAYNEQFF.

The chain employs TRBV28 and TRBJ1-1; D not resolved. Germline V gene lookup returns CDR1 MDHEN and CDR2 SYDVKM. The CDR3 covers 13 residues. Trimming removed 8 bases from V and 7 bases from J, with 17 bases in between. The CDR3 here is CASGRMGALEAFF. CDR3 bases: TGTGCCAGCGGTCGGATGGGCGCTCTTGAAGCTTTCTTT.

The J gene is TRBJ2-1, the V gene TRBV5-6, with 7 bases that match TRBD1. The CDR3 totals 14 residues. The trim removed 4 bases at V and 6 bases at J, leaving 7 bases unmatched. Germline CDR1 is SGHDT and CDR2 is YYEEEE. The CDR3 is CASSQATGFNEQFF. CDR3 bases: TGTGCCAGCAGCCAAGCGACAGGGTTCAATGAGCAGTTCTTC.

Here the CDR3 reads CASSRLAGRNEQFF. DNA of the CDR3: TGTGCCAGTAGTCGACTAGCGGGGCGGAATGAGCAGTTCTTC. The chain employs TRBV19 and TRBJ2-1; TRBD2 matches at 11 bases. CDR1 and CDR2 from the germline V gene are LNHDA and SQIVND (reference sequence). The CDR3 consists of 14 residues. Germline trimming cut 5 bases from V and 7 bases from J; bases unmatched to any gene: 4.

The genes are TRBV2 and TRBJ2-3, with D possibly matching TRBD1 (5 bases). This CDR3 contains 12 residues. Germline assignment: CDR1 SNHLY and CDR2 FYNNEI. V lost 8 bases and J 2 bases, leaving 8 bases between the germline ends. CDR3 protein: CASATATDTQYF. In DNA form, the CDR3 reads TGTGCCAGCGCGACAGCCACAGATACGCAGTATTTT.

The chain recombines TRBV14 with TRBJ2-2; the match to TRBD2 covers 11 bases. V trimming: 5 bases; J trimming: 6 bases; junction bases outside the gene matches: 5. The CDR3 extends over 15 amino acids. Germline V gene lookup returns CDR1 SGHDN and CDR2 FVKESK. The CDR3 sequence is CASSASGRRAGELFF. The DNA of the CDR3 is TGTGCCAGCAGCGCTAGCGGGAGGAGGGCCGGGGAGCTGTTTTTT.

The chain uses TRBV27 and TRBJ1-2; 7 bases align to TRBD1. With 3 bases clipped from V and 2 bases from J, the junction kept 3 bases outside the gene matches. Per germline, CDR1 MNHEY and CDR2 SMNVEV (reference sequence). The CDR3 contains 14 residues. The CDR3 DNA is TGTGCCAGCAGTTTTAAAGGGGGCAACTATGGCTACACCTTC. Translating it yields CASSFKGGNYGYTF.

The rearrangement joins TRBV5-1 to TRBJ2-3; no clear D gene. The CDR3 loop spans 16 amino acids. CDR1 and CDR2 (germline): SGHRS, YFSETQ. Between the trimmed V and J ends, which lost 4 bases and 3 bases, there was a span of 18 bases. CDR3 sequence (DNA): TGCGCCAGCAGCAACGTAGCCCCGCCGACTACAGATACGCAGTATTTT. Its protein is CASSNVAPPTTDTQYF.

V is TRBV18 and J is TRBJ2-1; weak D call: TRBD1 (6 bases). This CDR3 spans 16 amino acids. V gave up 3 bases and J gave up 6 bases, with 18 bases separating them. CDR1 KGHSH and CDR2 LQKENI come from the germline V gene. As DNA, the CDR3 is TGTGCCAGCTCACCCGGGTTACAGGGCAGGATCAATGAGCAGTTCTTC. Protein sequence: CASSPGLQGRINEQFF.

V and J are TRBV7-9 and TRBJ2-2, with 7 bases lining up with TRBD2. Looked up from germline, CDR1 is SEHNR and CDR2 is FQNEAQ (reference sequence). The V gene end was trimmed by 4 bases and the J gene end by 5 bases; junction bases not matched to a gene: 16. CDR3 length: 18 residues. DNA of the CDR3: TGTGCCAGCAGCTACGGGCCAGAATGGGGGAGGGCGACCGGGGAGCTGTTTTTT. It specifies CASSYGPEWGRATGELFF.

The V and J genes are TRBV9 and TRBJ2-3, with 9 bases that match TRBD2. The V segment lost 10 bases and the J segment 4 bases; nucleotides outside the gene matches: 13. The CDR3 runs 15 residues. The germline gives CDR1 SGDLS, CDR2 YYNGEE. CDR3 nucleotide sequence: TGTGCCTCCGGACGTAGCGGGAGTATCGCAGATACGCAGTATTTT. Its protein product is CASGRSGSIADTQYF.

The chain combines TRBV27 with TRBJ2-1, with a weak D call TRBD2 (6 bases). The CDR3 is made up of 16 amino acids. Between the trimmed V and J ends, which lost 1 base and 0 bases, there was a span of 10 bases. Germline V gene data show CDR1 as MNHEY and CDR2 as SMNVEV (reference sequence). In nucleotides, the CDR3 is TGTGCCAGCAGTTTATGGCGGGGAGACTCCTACAATGAGCAGTTCTTC. Encoded protein: CASSLWRGDSYNEQFF.

The CDR3 sequence: CASKVPGTENQPQHF. As DNA, the CDR3 is TGTGCCAGCAAGGTTCCGGGGACAGAGAATCAGCCCCAGCATTTT. V and J are TRBV28 and TRBJ1-5, with 7 bases lining up with TRBD1. V was clipped by 7 bases and J by 4 bases; unmatched bases: 10. From germline, CDR1 is MDHEN and CDR2 SYDVKM. There are 15 residues in the CDR3.

This sequence joins TRBV27 and TRBJ2-1, with TRBD2 identical over 13 bases. Losses at the gene ends were 5 bases for V and 1 base for J; bases not matched to a gene: 8. Germline CDR1 MNHEY, CDR2 SMNVEV (reference sequence). The CDR3 has 18 residues. In nucleotides, the CDR3 is TGTGCCAGCAGTCTTCGGGGACTAGCGGGATATTCCTACAATGAGCAGTTCTTC. This sequence encodes CASSLRGLAGYSYNEQFF.

The V call is TRBV6-4, the J call TRBJ2-2, with D uncertain. CDR3 length: 10 amino acids. V was pared by 9 bases and J by 6 bases, with 5 bases between. Germline assignment: CDR1 MRHNA and CDR2 SNTAGT. Here the CDR3 DNA reads TGTGCCAGACAAGCCGGGGAGCTGTTTTTT. It specifies CARQAGELFF.

On this clone: One end of the junction varies from germline; a read error may be responsible. The rearrangement joins TRBV5-4 to TRBJ2-7, with 12 bases fitting TRBD2. Germline CDR1 SGHNT, CDR2 YYREEE (reference sequence). The CDR3 extends over 16 amino acids. This CDR3 reads CASSNEGFPGLAGQSF. CDR3 DNA sequence: TGTGCCAGCAGCAACGAGGGATTCCCGGGACTAGCGGGCCAAAGCTTC.

This rearrangement joins TRBV5-6 to TRBJ2-5; 12 bases map to TRBD2. There are 16 residues in the CDR3. With 4 bases clipped from V and 4 bases from J, the junction kept 8 bases outside the gene matches. Germline CDR1 reads SGHDT; CDR2 reads YYEEEE. CDR3 coding DNA: TGTGCCAGCAGCCCATCTAGCGGGAGGGCCCCAGAGACCCAGTACTTC. As protein: CASSPSSGRAPETQYF. Full variable domain (rest looked up from reference TRBV5-6 and TRBJ2-5): DAGVTQSPTHLIKTRGQQVTLRCSPKSGHDTVSWYQQALGQGPQFIFQYYEEEERQRGNFPDRFSGHQFPNYSSELNVNALLLGDSALYLCASSPSSGRAPETQYFGPGTRLLVL.

This chain uses TRBV18 with TRBJ1-2; weak D call: TRBD1 (6 bases). The CDR3 has 17 amino acids. Germline CDR1 KGHSH, CDR2 LQKENI. The germline V and J ends were trimmed by 1 base and 5 bases, with 20 bases remaining between them. The DNA for the CDR3 is TGTGCCAGCTCACCACGCGGCAGGGGTTTCCTTAGATATGGCTACACCTTC. As protein: CASSPRGRGFLRYGYTF.

V usage is TRBV11-2 and J usage is TRBJ1-1; D perhaps matches TRBD1 (6 bases). Germline CDR1 and CDR2: SGHAT and FQNNGV. This CDR3 spans 13 amino acids. V lost 3 bases, J lost 5 bases, and 10 bases lay in between. In DNA, the CDR3 is TGTGCCAGCAGCTTGGACAGTGGGACTGAAGCTTTCTTT. This translates into CASSLDSGTEAFF.